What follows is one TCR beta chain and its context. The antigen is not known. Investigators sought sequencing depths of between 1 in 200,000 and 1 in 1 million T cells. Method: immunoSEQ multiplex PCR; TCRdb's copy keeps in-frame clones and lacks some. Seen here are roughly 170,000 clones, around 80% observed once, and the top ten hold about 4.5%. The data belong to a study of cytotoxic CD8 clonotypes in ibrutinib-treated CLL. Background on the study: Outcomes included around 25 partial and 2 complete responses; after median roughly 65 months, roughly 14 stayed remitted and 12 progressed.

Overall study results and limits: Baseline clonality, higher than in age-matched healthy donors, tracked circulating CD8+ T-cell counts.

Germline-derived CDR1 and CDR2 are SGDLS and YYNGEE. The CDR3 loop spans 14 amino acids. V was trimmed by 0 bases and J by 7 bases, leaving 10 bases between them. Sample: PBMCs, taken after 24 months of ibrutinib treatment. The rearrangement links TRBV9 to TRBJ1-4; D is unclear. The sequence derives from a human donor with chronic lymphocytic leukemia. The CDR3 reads CASSVALGAEKLFF. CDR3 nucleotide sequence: TGTGCCAGCAGCGTAGCGTTGGGAGCTGAAAAACTGTTTTTT.